This T cell receptor beta chain is from a study of cytomegalovirus exposure and HLA in healthy donors. Turning to this clone: Its target is not known.

Broader study findings: The authors later linked a missense DCLRE1C variant to TCR beta V- and J-gene trimming. Most TCR sequences were uncommon, yet certain public TCRs appeared in many donors.

PCR employed 60 Vbeta and 13 Jbeta primers. Sequencing used immunoSEQ multiplex PCR; TCRdb keeps in-frame clones, though not all of them. Among some 110,000 clones listed, around 78% were seen once. There are 15 residues in the CDR3. V was cut by 3 bases and J by 0 bases, with 13 bases left in between. Germline V lookup: CDR1 SGHKS, CDR2 YYEKEE (reference sequence). V is TRBV5-5 and J is TRBJ2-7, with a possible D match to TRBD1 (6 bases). The TCR originated in a middle-aged man in good health and CMV-seronegative. Sequencing was carried out using PBMCs. The CDR3 nucleotides are TGTGCCAGCAGCTACACCCAGGGGAGCTCCTACGAGCAGTACTTC. Translation gives CASSYTQGSSYEQYF.